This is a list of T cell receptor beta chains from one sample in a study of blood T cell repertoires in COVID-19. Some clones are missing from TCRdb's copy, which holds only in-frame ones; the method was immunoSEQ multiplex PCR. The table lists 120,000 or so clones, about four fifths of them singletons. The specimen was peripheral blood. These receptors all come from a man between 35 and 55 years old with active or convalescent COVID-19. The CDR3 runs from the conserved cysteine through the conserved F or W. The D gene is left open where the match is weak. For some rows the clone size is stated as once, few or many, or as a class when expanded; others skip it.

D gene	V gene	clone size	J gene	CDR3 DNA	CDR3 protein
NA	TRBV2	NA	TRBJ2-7	TGTGCCAGCAGTGAGCAGACAGAAATCCAGCACTACGAGCAGTACTTC	CASSEQTEIQHYEQYF
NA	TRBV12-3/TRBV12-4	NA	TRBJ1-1	TGTGCCAGCTCTCAGGGTATGAACACTGAAGCTTTCTTT	CASSQGMNTEAFF
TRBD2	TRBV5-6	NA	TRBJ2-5	TGTGCCAGCAGCCTCACGACTAGCGGGAGGGTTTCGGGAGAGACCCAGTACTTC	CASSLTTSGRVSGETQYF
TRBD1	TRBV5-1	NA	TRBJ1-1	TGCGCCAGCAGCCCACAGGGGCAGCCGAACACTGAAGCTTTCTTT	CASSPQGQPNTEAFF
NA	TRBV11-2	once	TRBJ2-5	TGTGCCAGCAGCAGCCAAGACACCTTCTCCGAGACCCAGTACTTC	CASSSQDTFSETQYF
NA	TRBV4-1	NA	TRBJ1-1	TGCGCCAGCAGCCAAGAGGGGAAGGGGTTGAGGGGGACTGAAGCTTTCTTT	CASSQEGKGLRGTEAFF
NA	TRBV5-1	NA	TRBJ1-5	TGCGCCAGCAGCTTGGCCGACAGCACCAATCAGCCCCAGCATTTT	CASSLADSTNQPQHF
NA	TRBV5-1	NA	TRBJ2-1	TGCGCCAGCCGGTTCTGGACTTCCTCACATGAGCAGTTCTTC	CASRFWTSSHEQFF
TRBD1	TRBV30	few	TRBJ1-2	TGTGCCTGGAGCGCGGGACAGGGGGGTGGTAACTATGGCTACACCTTC	CAWSAGQGGGNYGYTF
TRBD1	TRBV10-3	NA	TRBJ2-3	TGTGCCACCGGACAGGATCGGGATACGCAGTATTTT	CATGQDRDTQYF
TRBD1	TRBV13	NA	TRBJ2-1	TGTGCCAGCAGCACCCGGGACAGGGTATGGAATGAGCAGTTCTTC	CASSTRDRVWNEQFF
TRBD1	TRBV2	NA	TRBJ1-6	TGTGCCAGCAGTGTTAGACAGGGAAATTCACCCCTCCACTTT	CASSVRQGNSPLHF
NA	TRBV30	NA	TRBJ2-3	TGTGCCTGGACCCCAGGGGGGAGGGATACGCAGTATTTT	CAWTPGGRDTQYF
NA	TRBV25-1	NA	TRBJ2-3	TGTGCCAGCAGGCCCGGAGGTGGGAGGTACACAGATACGCAGTATTTT	CASRPGGGRYTDTQYF
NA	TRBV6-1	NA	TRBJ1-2	TGTGCCAGCAGTGAGATCGCGGAGGGTGGCTACACCTTC	CASSEIAEGGYTF
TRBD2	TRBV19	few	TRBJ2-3	TGTGCCAGTATGGGGGGACTAGCGGGAACAGGGAGCACAGATACGCAGTATTTT	CASMGGLAGTGSTDTQYF
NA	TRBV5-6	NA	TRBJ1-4	TGTGCCAGCAGCTCCCGCGGGGTTTTCGGGGAAAAACTGTTTTTT	CASSSRGVFGEKLFF
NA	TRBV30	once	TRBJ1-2	TGTGCCTGGAGTGTGTCAGGTATCTATGGCTACACCTTC	CAWSVSGIYGYTF
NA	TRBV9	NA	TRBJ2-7	TGTGCCAGCAGCGTACAGGGGGGCTACGAGCAGTACTTC	CASSVQGGYEQYF
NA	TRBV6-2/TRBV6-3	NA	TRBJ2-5	TGTGCCAGCAGTTACCCGGAGACCCAGTACTTC	CASSYPETQYF
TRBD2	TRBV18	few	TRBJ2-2	TGTGCCAGCTCAGCGAGCGGGAGGGACACCGGGGAGCTGTTTTTT	CASSASGRDTGELFF
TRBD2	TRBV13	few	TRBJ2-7	TGTGCCAGCAGCCTGAGCGGGGGCGCCCCCTACGAGCAGTACTTC	CASSLSGGAPYEQYF
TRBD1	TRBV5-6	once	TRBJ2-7	TGTGCCAGCAGCTCGTACCTTGGACAGGCCTACGAGCAGTACTTC	CASSSYLGQAYEQYF
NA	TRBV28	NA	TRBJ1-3	TGTGCCAGCAGGGAGGCGGGAATGAGAAACACCATATATTTT	CASREAGMRNTIYF
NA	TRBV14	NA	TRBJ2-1	TGTGCCAGCAGCCTCAGCGTCTACAATGAGCAGTTCTTC	CASSLSVYNEQFF
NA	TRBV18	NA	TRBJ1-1	TGTGCCAGCTCACCCGCCTTTGGGGCCACTGAAGCTTTCTTT	CASSPAFGATEAFF
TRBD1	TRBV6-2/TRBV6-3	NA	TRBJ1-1	TGTGCCAGCAGTTTCACTGACAGGGGGAACACTGAAGCTTTCTTT	CASSFTDRGNTEAFF
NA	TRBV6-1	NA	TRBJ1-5	TGTGCCAGCAGTGAATTGGGGCTGAGGCAGCCCCAGCATTTT	CASSELGLRQPQHF
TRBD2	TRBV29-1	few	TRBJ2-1	TGCAGCGTTAAATCCGGGACTAGCGTAAGTGGTGAGCAGTTCTTC	CSVKSGTSVSGEQFF
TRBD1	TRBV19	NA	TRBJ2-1	TGTGCCAGTAGAAACTTGGGACAGTACTACAATGAGCAGTTCTTC	CASRNLGQYYNEQFF
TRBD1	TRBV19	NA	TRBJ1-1	TGTGCCACCACGACCGGGACAGCACTGAACACTGAAGCTTTCTTT	CATTTGTALNTEAFF
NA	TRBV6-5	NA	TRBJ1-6	TGTGCCAGCAGTTACTCGGACAGCACCAATTCACCCCTCCACTTT	CASSYSDSTNSPLHF
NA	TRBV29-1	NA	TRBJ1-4	TGCAGCGTTGGGGTAGGGGGTGGAGAAAAACTGTTTTTT	CSVGVGGGEKLFF
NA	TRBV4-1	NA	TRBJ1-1	TGCGCCAGCAGCCAAGCGGAGGGTCCAAGGGCTTTCTTT	CASSQAEGPRAFF
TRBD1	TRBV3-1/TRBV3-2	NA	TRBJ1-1	TGTGCCAGCACAGACAGGGGGCGGGCTTTCTTT	CASTDRGRAFF
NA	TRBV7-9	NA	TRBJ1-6	TGTGCCAGCAGCTTTGGGCAGGGGAATTCACCCCTCCACTTT	CASSFGQGNSPLHF
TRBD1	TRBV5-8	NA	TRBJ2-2	TGTGCCAGCAGCCTCGGGACAGAACCCCTGCTGAACACCGGGGAGCTGTTTTTT	CASSLGTEPLLNTGELFF